One sample yielded the 29 T cell receptor beta chains listed below, sequenced in a study of blood T cells in healthy people across ages. The use of a sample-barcoded 5' primer and a J-beta primer mix characterized a second PCR of roughly 6 to 11 cycles. Using its own MiXCR run on the 5' RACE reads, TCRdb lists one record per CDR3 protein. The table records 1.4 million to 1.5 million distinct CDR3 sequences, around two fifths of them present only once. Material: blood. These receptors were obtained from a woman between 18 and 29 years old in good health.

Ten or more counts support this clonotype. The rearrangement links TRBV10-3 to TRBJ1-2, with D maybe TRBD1 (6 bases). Germline V gene lookup returns CDR1 ENHRY and CDR2 SYGVKD. The CDR3 length is 14 residues. V was pared by 0 bases and J by 4 bases, with 9 bases between. CDR3 region: CAISESTGGYGYTF. DNA of the CDR3: TGTGCCATCAGTGAGTCGACAGGAGGCTATGGCTACACCTTC.

This chain joins TRBV5-1 and TRBJ2-7; 11 bases align to TRBD2. This CDR3 region has 14 residues. Germline CDR1 SGHRS, CDR2 YFSETQ. J was trimmed by 2 bases and V by 6 bases; bases with no gene match: 4. CDR3 loop: CASTTTSGTYEQYF. The DNA for the CDR3 is TGCGCCAGCACTACGACTAGCGGGACCTACGAGCAGTACTTC.

For this clonotype: A read error may account for a junction end that differs from germline. The gene calls are TRBV20-1 and TRBJ2-5; D may be TRBD1 (5 bases). This CDR3 is 14 amino acids long. CDR1 is DFQATT, CDR2 SNEGSKA, per germline (reference sequence). CDR3 bases: TGCAGTCCTAGACAGCTTAGTCCCTTATCTGAGCAGTACTTC. It translates to CSPRQLSPLSEQYF.

The CDR3 DNA follows: TGTGCCAGCAGCGTACTCTCAGGGAACACTGAAGCTTTCTTT. It codes for CASSVLSGNTEAFF. The chain carries TRBV27 and TRBJ1-1; no clear D. The CDR3 is 14 amino acids. Germline CDR1 MNHEY, CDR2 SMNVEV (reference sequence). The V gene lost 6 bases and the J gene lost 1 base, with 12 bases spanning the gap.

The rearrangement joins TRBV29-1 to TRBJ2-7, with D possibly TRBD1 on 6 matching bases. V lost 6 bases to trimming and J lost 6 bases, with 12 bases between them. The CDR3 sequence is 11 residues long. The germline CDR1 and CDR2 sequences are SQVTM and ANQGSEA. CDR3 bases: TGCAGCGTCACAACAGGGTTCGAGCAGTACTTC. It encodes CSVTTGFEQYF.

In the case of this clonotype: Germline and junction disagree at one end, which may indicate a read error. V usage is TRBV12-3 or TRBV12-4 and J usage is TRBJ2-7; TRBD2 matches 7 bases. The CDR3 contains 14 residues. The CDR3 region is CASISPGLHYEQYF. As DNA, the CDR3 is TGTGCTAGCATTTCACCGGGACTACACTACGAGCAGTACTTC.

The sample holds a few counts of this clonotype. The chain carries TRBV2 and TRBJ2-4; D may be TRBD1 or TRBD2 (5 bases each). The DNA matches TRBJ2-7 better at its end, which makes the J call doubtful. This CDR3 has 13 amino acids. The germline V gene encodes CDR1 SNHLY and CDR2 FYNNEI. This CDR3 reads CASSGVGELEQYF. The CDR3 region has the DNA TGTGCCAGCAGTGGGGTGGGGGAACTCGAGCAGTACTTC.

This chain uses TRBV7-9 with TRBJ1-3, with 7 bases fitting TRBD1. Trimming cost V 2 bases and J 1 base; bases outside gene matches: 8. Per the germline V gene, CDR1 is SEHNR and CDR2 is FQNEAQ (reference sequence). The CDR3 totals 17 residues. CDR3 coding DNA: TGTGCCAGCAGCTTAAGGGACCAGGGGGTATCTGGAAACACCATATATTTT. It yields the protein CASSLRDQGVSGNTIYF.

The gene calls are TRBV28 and TRBJ2-3, with D possibly being TRBD1 or TRBD2 (6 bases each). V shed 3 bases and J shed 4 bases, with 11 bases lying between them. This CDR3 comprises 14 residues. CDR1 MDHEN and CDR2 SYDVKM come from the germline V gene. In DNA, the CDR3 is TGTGCCAGCAGTTTTCGGGGGCGCCCAGATACGCAGTATTTT. Its translation is CASSFRGRPDTQYF.

The J gene is TRBJ1-5, the V gene TRBV12-3 or TRBV12-4; no clear D. The CDR3 length is 16 residues. Trimming pared 5 bases from V and 0 bases from J, leaving 14 bases between. This chain's CDR3 is CASSPRFSYSNQPQHF. The CDR3 nucleotides read TGTGCCAGCAGTCCCCGCTTCAGTTATAGCAATCAGCCCCAGCATTTT.

This clonotype occurred a few times. The chain has TRBV27 and TRBJ2-4, with D perhaps TRBD2 (6 bases). The V gene lost 5 bases and the J gene lost 6 bases, with 14 bases spanning the gap. CDR1 and CDR2 from the germline V gene are MNHEY and SMNVEV (reference sequence). This CDR3 is built from 14 residues. The CDR3 sequence is CASSIHRDSNIQYF. DNA for the CDR3: TGTGCCAGCAGTATTCACCGGGACTCAAACATTCAGTACTTC.

V usage is TRBV5-1 and J usage is TRBJ2-1; 8 bases match TRBD2. This CDR3 region has 16 residues. Germline V gene data show CDR1 as SGHRS and CDR2 as YFSETQ. Unmatched junction bases numbered 15, after V lost 7 bases and J lost 6 bases. As DNA, the CDR3 is TGCGCCAGCGCCCTCAGGACCCCAGCGGGGGTCAATGAGCAGTTCTTC. It translates to CASALRTPAGVNEQFF. The full variable domain, completed using reference TRBV5-1 and TRBJ2-1, is KAGVTQTPRYLIKTRGQQVTLSCSPISGHRSVSWYQQTPGQGLQFLFEYFSETQRNKGNFPGRFSGRQFSNSRSEMNVSTLELGDSALYLCASALRTPAGVNEQFFGPGTRLTVL.

This clonotype came up a few times. The V gene is TRBV29-1, the J gene TRBJ2-5, with D unresolved. This CDR3 contains 12 residues. Between the trimmed V and J ends, which lost 2 bases and 4 bases, there was a span of 8 bases. Germline assignment: CDR1 SQVTM and CDR2 ANQGSEA. CDR3 loop: CSVELSSETQYF. CDR3 in DNA: TGCAGCGTTGAACTTTCCTCAGAGACCCAGTACTTC.

This chain joins TRBV29-1 and TRBJ2-1; TRBD2 matches at 11 bases. Germline V lookup: CDR1 SQVTM, CDR2 ANQGSEA. Trimming took 7 bases from V and 4 from J; bases not matched to a gene: 9. The CDR3 is 15 residues long. This CDR3 is CSGVGTSGGYNEQFF. DNA for the CDR3: TGCAGCGGGGTAGGGACTAGCGGAGGTTACAATGAGCAGTTCTTC.

The gene calls are TRBV3-1 and TRBJ2-5; TRBD1 or TRBD2 may be the D gene (7 bases each). Trimming removed 4 bases from V and 2 bases from J, with 14 bases in between. CDR3 length: 15 amino acids. Germline lookup yields CDR1 LGHDT and CDR2 YNNKEL (reference sequence). The CDR3: CASSLRGGRQETQYF. Written as DNA, the CDR3 is TGTGCCAGCAGCCTCAGGGGGGGGCGGCAAGAGACCCAGTACTTC.

The CDR3 region is CASSQRAGGQDTQYF. For the CDR3, the DNA is TGCGCCAGCAGCCAGAGGGCAGGGGGGCAGGATACGCAGTATTTT. This chain uses TRBV4-1 with TRBJ2-3, with D possibly TRBD1 on 7 matching bases. Trimming pared 3 bases from V and 6 bases from J, leaving 16 bases between. Germline V lookup: CDR1 MGHRA, CDR2 YSYEKL. This CDR3 spans 15 amino acids.

The rearrangement joins TRBV6-1 to TRBJ2-7; TRBD1 matches 9 bases. Per the germline V gene, CDR1 is MNHNS and CDR2 is SASEGT. The length of the CDR3 is 17 residues. V dropped 6 bases and J dropped 4; count of bases not matched to a gene: 16. CDR3 sequence reads: CASSQDTGGASWYEQYF. The CDR3 nucleotides read TGTGCCAGCAGCCAGGACACAGGGGGCGCGTCATGGTACGAGCAGTACTTC.

The chain combines TRBV28 with TRBJ2-3, with a possible D match to TRBD2 (5 bases). Germline loops: CDR1 MDHEN, CDR2 SYDVKM. V lost 5 bases and J lost 6, with 15 bases in between. The CDR3 is 14 amino acids. This CDR3 reads CASSPTLGRDTQYF. The CDR3 nucleotides are TGTGCCAGCAGTCCTACACTAGGACGGGATACGCAGTATTTT.

This clonotype came up a few times. The V and J genes are TRBV6-5 and TRBJ2-1; D might be TRBD2 (5 bases). There are 21 residues in the CDR3. Germline V gene sequence: CDR1 MNHEY, CDR2 SVGAGI. V shed 0 bases and J shed 7 bases, with 31 bases lying between them. The CDR3 bases are TGTGCCAGCAGTTACTCATTGACCTCCCACAAGACTCCGGAAGACTATAATGAGCAGTTCTTC. Translated, it gives CASSYSLTSHKTPEDYNEQFF.

The rearrangement links TRBV6-1 to TRBJ2-1; D not resolved. CDR1 MNHNS and CDR2 SASEGT come from the germline V gene. With 0 bases removed from V and 4 bases from J, the gap between germline ends came to 7 bases. The CDR3 has 14 amino acids. CDR3 residues: CASSEAKGYNEQFF. CDR3 DNA: TGTGCCAGCAGTGAAGCTAAGGGTTACAATGAGCAGTTCTTC.

The V gene is TRBV10-3, the J gene TRBJ1-1; tentatively, D is TRBD1 (5 bases). Trimming took off 0 bases at V and 4 bases at J, with 15 bases between the two ends. Germline assignment: CDR1 ENHRY and CDR2 SYGVKD. CDR3 length: 16 residues. The CDR3 DNA reads TGTGCCATCAGTGAGTCGGGTGTGACAGTGGGCACTGAAGCTTTCTTT. It codes for CAISESGVTVGTEAFF.

This clonotype was seen a handful of times. The chain joins TRBV29-1 to TRBJ1-2; D possibly corresponds to TRBD1 (5 bases). The germline V gene has CDR1 SQVTM and CDR2 ANQGSEA. This CDR3 has 11 amino acids. V lost 2 bases and J lost 6, with 7 bases in between. The CDR3 is CSVEPGNGYTF. The CDR3 bases are TGCAGCGTTGAACCAGGGAATGGCTACACCTTC. Using reference TRBV29-1 and TRBJ1-2 for the parts outside the CDR3, the full variable domain is SAVISQKPSRDICQRGTSLTIQCQVDSQVTMMFWYRQQPGQSLTLIATANQGSEATYESGFVIDKFPISRPNLTFSTLTVSNMSPEDSSIYLCSVEPGNGYTFGSGTRLTVV.

This sequence joins TRBV6-5 and TRBJ2-5, with TRBD2 matching 7 bases. V shed 8 bases and J 1 base; nucleotides not matched to a gene: 10. The CDR3 is made up of 15 amino acids. Germline loops: CDR1 MNHEY, CDR2 SVGAGI. The CDR3 loop is CASRNLGRGQETQYF. As DNA, the CDR3 is TGTGCCAGCCGGAACTTGGGGAGGGGCCAAGAGACCCAGTACTTC.

Details on this clonotype: The junction departs from the called germline gene at one end, perhaps through a read error. CDR3 residues: CASSPWGGTQYF. Written as DNA, the CDR3 is TGTGCTAGCAGCCCATGGGGGGGGACCCAGTACTTC. The chain has TRBV7-7 and TRBJ2-4; TRBD2 agrees at 7 bases. TRBJ2-5 explains the end of the DNA better; the J call may be wrong. This CDR3 comprises 12 residues. CDR1 and CDR2 from the germline V gene are SSHAT and FNYEAQ (reference sequence).

There are a few counts of this clonotype. The J gene is TRBJ2-4, the V gene TRBV20-1, with 12 bases that match TRBD2. The end of the DNA aligns better with TRBJ2-5, so the J call may be wrong. Germline V gene lookup returns CDR1 DFQATT and CDR2 SNEGSKA (reference sequence). The CDR3 totals 16 residues. The CDR3 nucleotides read TGCAGTGCTAGATGGCTAGCGGGGGGGTTCCAAGAGACCCAGTACTTC. Translating it yields CSARWLAGGFQETQYF.

This clonotype has only a few counts. CDR3 sequence reads: CSARLAGVIEQFF. Written as DNA, the CDR3 is TGCAGTGCCCGACTAGCGGGAGTAATAGAGCAGTTCTTC. This chain uses TRBV20-1 with TRBJ2-1; 12 bases line up with TRBD2. V trimming: 6 bases; J trimming: 10 bases; junction bases outside the gene matches: 7. The V gene's germline CDR1 is DFQATT and CDR2 SNEGSKA (reference sequence). The CDR3 consists of 13 residues.

The V and J genes are TRBV29-1 and TRBJ1-2; the D is unclear. The V end lost 3 bases, the J end lost 2 bases, and 10 bases lay between the germline ends. The CDR3 consists of 13 residues. Germline CDR1 and CDR2: SQVTM and ANQGSEA. The CDR3 DNA reads as TGCAGCGTTGATTCAGCGGGAAACTATGGCTACACCTTC. Its translation is CSVDSAGNYGYTF.

The chain employs TRBV28 and TRBJ2-7; tentative D call: TRBD1 (5 bases). The ends were cut back, 7 bases at V and 0 bases at J, with 16 bases in the middle. The CDR3 has 15 amino acids. Germline V CDR1 and CDR2: MDHEN, SYDVKM. The CDR3 DNA reads TGTGCCAGCACCTCCCGTGGGGCAGGCTCCTACGAGCAGTACTTC. Translation gives CASTSRGAGSYEQYF.

The V gene is TRBV18, the J gene TRBJ1-1; the D gene is possibly TRBD1 (5 bases). The CDR3 runs to 16 residues. Germline CDR1 and CDR2: KGHSH and LQKENI. The V and J ends lost 3 bases and 0 bases respectively, with 14 bases between them. CDR3 nucleotide sequence: TGTGCCAGCTCACCTACCGTGACAGCCCTGAACACTGAAGCTTTCTTT. Translating it yields CASSPTVTALNTEAFF. Full variable domain (remainder filled in from reference TRBV18 and TRBJ1-1): NAGVMQNPRHLVRRRGQEARLRCSPMKGHSHVYWYRQLPEEGLKFMVYLQKENIIDESGMPKERFSAEFPKEGPSILRIQQVVRGDSAAYFCASSPTVTALNTEAFFGQGTRLTVV.